This T cell receptor (beta chain) was found in a study of T cell responses to AZD1222 COVID-19 vaccine. The study, taken as a whole, reports: CD4 TCRs associated with vaccination spanned spike, dominating at 160-218 and 743-854. Clonal diversity was possibly underestimated; the donors were predominantly white British and more often female.

As regards this clone: Its antigen is unidentified.

Analyses pooled second doses at about 4 or about 12 weeks. The data were produced by immunoSEQ multiplex PCR, yet TCRdb's version contains in-frame clones alone and is incomplete. The top ten hold roughly 6.1% of the sample, which has tens of thousands of clones, 80% to 90% seen once. This CDR3 has 12 residues. V was cut by 4 bases and J by 5 bases, with 8 bases left in between. Germline CDR1 is LNHDA and CDR2 is SQIVND (reference sequence). The chain uses TRBV19 and TRBJ2-5; D not certain. The input for sequencing was peripheral blood, taken 28 days after the second AZD1222 dose. The sequence was collected from an adult who received the AZD1222 COVID-19 vaccine. CDR3 sequence: CASSTARETQYF. In nucleotides, the CDR3 is TGTGCCAGTAGTACAGCCCGGGAGACCCAGTACTTC. Filled out from reference TRBV19 and TRBJ2-5, the complete variable domain reads DGGITQSPKYLFRKEGQNVTLSCEQNLNHDAMYWYRQDPGQGLRLIYYSQIVNDFQKGDIAEGYSVSREKKESFPLTVTSAQKNPTAFYLCASSTARETQYFGPGTRLLVL.